This TCR beta chain was sequenced for a study of long-term antiretroviral therapy in people with HIV. General study results and limits: Clonotypes expanded prior to ART showed repertoire dominance at all sampled time points. Among HIV repertoires, CDR3 length ranges were narrower than those of controls. Neither ART adherence, viral resistance nor therapy changes were documented.

The samples, holding roughly 0.95-11 million cryopreserved PBMC, were thawed before DNA extraction was carried out. Germline V CDR1 and CDR2: SGHTA, FQGTGA. The CDR3 spans 12 residues. Trimming removed 4 bases at V and 4 bases at J, with 7 bases between. This clone has a handful of counts. The antigen is undetermined. Sequencing used immunoSEQ v3.0 at survey level. Profiling relied on immunoSEQ multiplex PCR, and the TCRdb table lists in-frame clones only, not all of them. The sample lists 30,000 to 40,000 clones, 85% to 95% occurring once. The origin of this receptor is a woman in her fifties or sixties with HIV. The input for sequencing was unsorted PBMCs, taken 4.1 years after starting antiretroviral therapy. The chain uses TRBV7-3 and TRBJ1-2; D is unclear. CDR3 sequence: CASSSTSYGYTF. The CDR3 DNA follows: TGTGCCAGCAGCTCCACAAGCTATGGCTACACCTTC.